This TCR beta chain comes out of a study of T-cell reconstitution after alpha-beta-depleted transplantation in children. This clonotype was observed at least ten times. V was shortened by 3 bases and J by 5 bases, with 13 bases between the two germline ends. Germline CDR1 reads DFQATT; CDR2 reads SNEGSKA (reference sequence). The CDR3 length is 13 residues. Unique molecular identifiers were incorporated into the prepared TCRbeta library. One entry per CDR3 protein, called by TCRdb with MiXCR from the PCR reads. Seen here are hundreds of thousands of distinct CDR3 sequences, around 17% observed once, and the top ten hold 1.1%.

The chain carries TRBV20-1 and TRBJ2-5; D unclear. This sample comprised PBMCs from the stem cell graft donor, obtained from the stem cell graft. The sequence came from a human donor who donated a stem cell graft to a child with acute myeloid leukemia. In DNA form, the CDR3 reads TGCAGTGCTAGGCCCGACCTGGGGGAGACCCAGTACTTC. This codes for CSARPDLGETQYF.